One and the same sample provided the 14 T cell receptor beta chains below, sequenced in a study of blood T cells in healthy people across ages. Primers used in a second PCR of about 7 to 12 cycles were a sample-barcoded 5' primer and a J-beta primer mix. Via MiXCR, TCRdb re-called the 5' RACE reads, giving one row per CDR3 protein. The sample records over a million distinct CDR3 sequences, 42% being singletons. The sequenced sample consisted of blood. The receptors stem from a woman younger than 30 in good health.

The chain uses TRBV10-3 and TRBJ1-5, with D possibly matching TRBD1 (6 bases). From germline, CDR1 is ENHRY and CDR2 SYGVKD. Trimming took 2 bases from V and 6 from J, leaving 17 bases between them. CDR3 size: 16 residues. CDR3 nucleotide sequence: TGTGCCATCAGTGAGCCCGGGGCAGGGGAAGGTCAGCCCCAGCATTTT. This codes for CAISEPGAGEGQPQHF.

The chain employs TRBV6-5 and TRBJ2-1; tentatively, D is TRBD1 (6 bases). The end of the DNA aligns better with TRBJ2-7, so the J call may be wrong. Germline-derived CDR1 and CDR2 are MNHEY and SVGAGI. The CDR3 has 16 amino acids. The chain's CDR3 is CASSYSNREPYNEQYF. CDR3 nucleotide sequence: TGTGCCAGCAGTTACTCGAACAGGGAACCCTACAATGAGCAGTACTTC.

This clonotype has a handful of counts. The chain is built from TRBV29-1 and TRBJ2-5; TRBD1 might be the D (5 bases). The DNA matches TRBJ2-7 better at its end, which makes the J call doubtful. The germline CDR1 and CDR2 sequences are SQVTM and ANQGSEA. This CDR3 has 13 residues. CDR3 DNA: TGCAGCGTTGTAGGCCGGCAGGGCTACGAGCAGTACTTC. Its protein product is CSVVGRQGYEQYF.

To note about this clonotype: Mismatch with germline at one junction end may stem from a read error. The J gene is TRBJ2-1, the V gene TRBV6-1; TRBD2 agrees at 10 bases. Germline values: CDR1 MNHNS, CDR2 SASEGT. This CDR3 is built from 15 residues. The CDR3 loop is CASREAGGTYNEQFF. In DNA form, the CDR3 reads TGTGCCAGCAGGGAAGCGGGGGGGACCTACAATGAGCAGTTCTTC.

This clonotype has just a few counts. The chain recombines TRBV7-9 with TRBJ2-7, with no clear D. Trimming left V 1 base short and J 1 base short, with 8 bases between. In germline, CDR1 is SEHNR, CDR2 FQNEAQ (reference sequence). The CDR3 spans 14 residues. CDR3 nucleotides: TGTGCCAGCAGCTTAGAAGGCACATCCTACGAGCAGTACTTC. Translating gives CASSLEGTSYEQYF.

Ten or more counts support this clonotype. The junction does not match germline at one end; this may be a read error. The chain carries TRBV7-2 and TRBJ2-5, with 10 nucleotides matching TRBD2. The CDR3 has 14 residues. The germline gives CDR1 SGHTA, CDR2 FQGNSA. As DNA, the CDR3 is TGTGCCAGCAGCCTAGCGGGGGAAGGAGAGACCCAGTACTTC. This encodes CASSLAGEGETQYF.

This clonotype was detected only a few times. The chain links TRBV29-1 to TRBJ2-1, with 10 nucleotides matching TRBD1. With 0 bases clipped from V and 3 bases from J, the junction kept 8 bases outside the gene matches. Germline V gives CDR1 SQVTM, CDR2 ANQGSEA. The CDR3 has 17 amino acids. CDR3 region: CSVEDRTGGTLYNEQFF. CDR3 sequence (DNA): TGCAGCGTTGAAGATCGGACAGGGGGAACCCTCTACAATGAGCAGTTCTTC.

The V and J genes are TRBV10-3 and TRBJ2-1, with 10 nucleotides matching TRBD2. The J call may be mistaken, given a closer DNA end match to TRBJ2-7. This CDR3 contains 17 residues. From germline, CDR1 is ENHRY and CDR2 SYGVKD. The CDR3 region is CAISERLAGASYNEQYF. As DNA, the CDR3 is TGTGCCATCAGTGAGCGGCTAGCGGGGGCCTCCTACAATGAGCAGTACTTC.

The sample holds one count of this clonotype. The DNA for the CDR3 is TGCGCCAGCAGCCCGGTTCCAACCTACAATGAGCAGTTCTTC. Translating it yields CASSPVPTYNEQFF. The chain employs TRBV5-1 and TRBJ2-1; D is unclear. The germline V gene encodes CDR1 SGHRS and CDR2 YFSETQ. This CDR3 spans 14 amino acids. V lost 4 bases to trimming and J lost 2 bases, with 10 bases between them. The complete variable domain, with remaining parts taken from reference TRBV5-1 and TRBJ2-1, reads KAGVTQTPRYLIKTRGQQVTLSCSPISGHRSVSWYQQTPGQGLQFLFEYFSETQRNKGNFPGRFSGRQFSNSRSEMNVSTLELGDSALYLCASSPVPTYNEQFFGPGTRLTVL.

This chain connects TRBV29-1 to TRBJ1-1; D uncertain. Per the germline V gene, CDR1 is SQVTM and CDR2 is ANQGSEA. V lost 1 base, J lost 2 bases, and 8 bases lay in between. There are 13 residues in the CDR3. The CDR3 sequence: CSVEVRVNTEAFF. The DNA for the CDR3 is TGCAGCGTTGAAGTTCGGGTTAACACTGAAGCTTTCTTT.

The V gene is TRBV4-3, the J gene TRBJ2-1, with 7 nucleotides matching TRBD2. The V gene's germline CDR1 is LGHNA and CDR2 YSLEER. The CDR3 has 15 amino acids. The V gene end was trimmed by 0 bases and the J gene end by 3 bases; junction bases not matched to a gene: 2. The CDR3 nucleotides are TGCGCCAGCAGCCAAGAAGGGACTAACTACAATGAGCAGTTCTTC. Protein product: CASSQEGTNYNEQFF.

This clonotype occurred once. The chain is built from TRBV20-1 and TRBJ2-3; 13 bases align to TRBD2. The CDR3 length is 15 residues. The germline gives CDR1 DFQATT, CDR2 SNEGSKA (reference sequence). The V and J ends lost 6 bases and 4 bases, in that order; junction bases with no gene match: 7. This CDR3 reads CSAAGLAGVPDTQYF. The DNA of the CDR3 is TGCAGTGCCGCAGGACTAGCGGGAGTCCCAGATACGCAGTATTTT.

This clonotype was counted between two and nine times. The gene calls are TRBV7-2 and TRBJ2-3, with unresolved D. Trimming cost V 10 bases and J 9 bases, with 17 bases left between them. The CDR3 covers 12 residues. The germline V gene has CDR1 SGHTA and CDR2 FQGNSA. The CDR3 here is CATGQGSGTQYF. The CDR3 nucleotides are TGTGCCACCGGCCAAGGTTCAGGAACGCAGTATTTT.

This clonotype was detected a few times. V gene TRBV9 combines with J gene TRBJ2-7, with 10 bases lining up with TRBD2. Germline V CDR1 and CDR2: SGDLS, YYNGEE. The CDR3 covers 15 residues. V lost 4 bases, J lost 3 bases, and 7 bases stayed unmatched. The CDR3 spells CASSPTLAGVYEQYF. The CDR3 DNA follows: TGTGCCAGCAGCCCCACCCTAGCGGGAGTCTACGAGCAGTACTTC.